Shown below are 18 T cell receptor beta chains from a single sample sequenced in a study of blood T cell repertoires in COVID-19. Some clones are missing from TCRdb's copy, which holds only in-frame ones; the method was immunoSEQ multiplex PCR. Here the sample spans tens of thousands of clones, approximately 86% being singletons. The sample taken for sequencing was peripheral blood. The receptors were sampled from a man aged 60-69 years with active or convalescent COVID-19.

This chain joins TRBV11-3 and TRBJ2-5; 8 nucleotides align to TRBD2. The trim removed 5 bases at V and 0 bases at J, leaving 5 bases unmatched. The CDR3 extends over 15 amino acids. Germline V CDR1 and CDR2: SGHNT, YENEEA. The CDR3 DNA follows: TGTGCCAGCAGCCCGGGACTAGGGGACCAAGAGACCCAGTACTTC. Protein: CASSPGLGDQETQYF.

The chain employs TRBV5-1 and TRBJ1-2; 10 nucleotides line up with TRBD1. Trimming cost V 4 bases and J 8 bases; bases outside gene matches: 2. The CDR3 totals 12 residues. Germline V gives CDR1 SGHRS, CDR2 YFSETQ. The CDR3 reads CASSMTGGGYTF. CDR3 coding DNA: TGCGCCAGCAGCATGACAGGGGGCGGCTACACCTTC. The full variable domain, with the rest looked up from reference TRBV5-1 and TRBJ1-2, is KAGVTQTPRYLIKTRGQQVTLSCSPISGHRSVSWYQQTPGQGLQFLFEYFSETQRNKGNFPGRFSGRQFSNSRSEMNVSTLELGDSALYLCASSMTGGGYTFGSGTRLTVV.

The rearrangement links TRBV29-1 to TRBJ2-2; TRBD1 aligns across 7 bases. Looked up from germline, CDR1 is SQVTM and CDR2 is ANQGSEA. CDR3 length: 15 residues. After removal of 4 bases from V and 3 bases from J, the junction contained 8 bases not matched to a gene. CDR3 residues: CSVGVSGTDTGELFF. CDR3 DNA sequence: TGCAGCGTTGGGGTATCCGGGACAGACACCGGGGAGCTGTTTTTT.

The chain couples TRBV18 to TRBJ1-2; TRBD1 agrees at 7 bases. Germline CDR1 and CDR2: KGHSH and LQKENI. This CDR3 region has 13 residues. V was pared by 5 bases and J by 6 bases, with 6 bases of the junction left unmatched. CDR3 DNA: TGTGCCAGCTCAGTAGACAGGGTTGATGGCTACACCTTC. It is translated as CASSVDRVDGYTF.

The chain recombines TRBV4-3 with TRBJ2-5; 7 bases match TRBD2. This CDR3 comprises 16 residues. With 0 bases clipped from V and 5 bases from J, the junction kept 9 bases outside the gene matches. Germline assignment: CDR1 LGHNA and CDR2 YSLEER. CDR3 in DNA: TGCGCCAGCAGCCAAGATCTGGCGGGAGTCGTGGAGACCCAGTACTTC. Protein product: CASSQDLAGVVETQYF.

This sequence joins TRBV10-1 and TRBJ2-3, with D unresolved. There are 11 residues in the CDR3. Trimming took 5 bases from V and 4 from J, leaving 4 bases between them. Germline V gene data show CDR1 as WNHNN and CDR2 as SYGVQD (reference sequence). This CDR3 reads CASSSADTQYF. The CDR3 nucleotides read TGCGCCAGCAGTTCCGCAGATACGCAGTATTTT.

CDR3 in amino acids: CASRRETNPYNEQFF. DNA for the CDR3: TGTGCCAGCAGGAGGGAAACAAACCCCTACAATGAGCAGTTCTTC. This chain links TRBV7-2 with TRBJ2-1, with D maybe TRBD2 (5 bases). The ends were cut back, 6 bases at V and 2 bases at J, with 14 bases in the middle. CDR1 is SGHTA and CDR2 is FQGNSA in the germline V gene. This CDR3 is built from 15 residues. Filled out from reference TRBV7-2 and TRBJ2-1, the complete variable domain reads GAGVSQSPSNKVTEKGKDVELRCDPISGHTALYWYRQSLGQGLEFLIYFQGNSAPDKSGLPSDRFSAERTGGSVSTLTIQRTQQEDSAVYLCASRRETNPYNEQFFGPGTRLTVL.

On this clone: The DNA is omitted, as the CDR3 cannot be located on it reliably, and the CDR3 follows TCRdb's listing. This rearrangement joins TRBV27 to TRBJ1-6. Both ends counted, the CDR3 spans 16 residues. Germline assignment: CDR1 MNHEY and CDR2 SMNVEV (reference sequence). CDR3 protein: CANPVLRGVIGSPLHF.

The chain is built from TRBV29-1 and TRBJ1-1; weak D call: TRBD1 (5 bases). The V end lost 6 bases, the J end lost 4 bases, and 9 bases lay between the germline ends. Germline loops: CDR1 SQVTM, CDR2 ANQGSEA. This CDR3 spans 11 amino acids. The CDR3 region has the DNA TGCAGCGTCTACCAGGGCACTGAAGCTTTCTTT. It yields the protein CSVYQGTEAFF. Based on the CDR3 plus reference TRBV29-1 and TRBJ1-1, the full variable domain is SAVISQKPSRDICQRGTSLTIQCQVDSQVTMMFWYRQQPGQSLTLIATANQGSEATYESGFVIDKFPISRPNLTFSTLTVSNMSPEDSSIYLCSVYQGTEAFFGQGTRLTVV.

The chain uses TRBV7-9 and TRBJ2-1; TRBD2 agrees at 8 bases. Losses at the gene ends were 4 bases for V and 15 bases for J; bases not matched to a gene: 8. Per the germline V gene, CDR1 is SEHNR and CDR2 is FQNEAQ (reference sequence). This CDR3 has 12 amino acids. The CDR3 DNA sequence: TGTGCCAGCAGCTCCCGGGGGGGGGCCTCGTTCTTC. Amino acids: CASSSRGGASFF.

The CDR3 bases are TGTGCCAGCAGTCGGGGTGGGCAGGGGGCGCCTGCCTACACCTTC. It yields the protein CASSRGGQGAPAYTF. V gene TRBV28 combines with J gene TRBJ1-2; TRBD1 agrees at 8 bases. With 5 bases clipped from V and 10 bases from J, the junction kept 15 bases outside the gene matches. The CDR3 consists of 15 residues. Germline V CDR1 and CDR2: MDHEN, SYDVKM.

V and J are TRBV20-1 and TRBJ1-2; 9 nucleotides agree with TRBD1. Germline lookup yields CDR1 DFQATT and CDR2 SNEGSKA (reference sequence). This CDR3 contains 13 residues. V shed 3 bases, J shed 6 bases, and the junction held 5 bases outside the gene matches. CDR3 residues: CSASNRGQDGYTF. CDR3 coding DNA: TGCAGTGCTAGTAACAGGGGGCAGGATGGCTACACCTTC.

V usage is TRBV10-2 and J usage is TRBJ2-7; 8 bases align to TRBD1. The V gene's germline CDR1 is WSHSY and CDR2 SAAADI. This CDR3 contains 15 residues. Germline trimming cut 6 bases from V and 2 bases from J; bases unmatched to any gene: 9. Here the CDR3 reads CASRVTGGSAYEQYF. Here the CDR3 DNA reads TGCGCCAGCAGGGTAACAGGGGGTTCGGCCTACGAGCAGTACTTC.

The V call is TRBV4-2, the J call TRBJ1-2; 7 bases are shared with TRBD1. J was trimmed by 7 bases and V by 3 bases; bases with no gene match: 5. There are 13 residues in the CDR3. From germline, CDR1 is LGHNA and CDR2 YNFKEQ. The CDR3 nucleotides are TGTGCCAGCAGCCACCCAGGGGGTGCTGGCTACACCTTC. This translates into CASSHPGGAGYTF.

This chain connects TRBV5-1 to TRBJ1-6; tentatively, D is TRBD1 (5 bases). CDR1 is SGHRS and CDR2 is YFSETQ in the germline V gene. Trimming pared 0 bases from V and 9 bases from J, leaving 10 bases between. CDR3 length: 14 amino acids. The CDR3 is CASSLERGSSPLHF. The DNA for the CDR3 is TGCGCCAGCAGCTTGGAAAGGGGAAGTTCACCCCTCCACTTT.

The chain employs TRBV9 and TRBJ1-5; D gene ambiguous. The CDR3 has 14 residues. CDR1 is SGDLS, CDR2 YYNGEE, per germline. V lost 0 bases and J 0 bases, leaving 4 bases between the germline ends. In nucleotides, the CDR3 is TGTGCCAGCAGCGTAGGCGATAGCAATCAGCCCCAGCATTTT. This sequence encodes CASSVGDSNQPQHF.

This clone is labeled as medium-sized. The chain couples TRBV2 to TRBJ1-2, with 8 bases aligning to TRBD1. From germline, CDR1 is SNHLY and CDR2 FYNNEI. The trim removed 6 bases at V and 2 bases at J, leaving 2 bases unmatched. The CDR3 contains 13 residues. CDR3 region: CASRRQGNYGYTF. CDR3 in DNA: TGTGCCAGCAGAAGACAGGGGAACTATGGCTACACCTTC.

The CDR3 spells CATSRGLAGGLETQYF. The DNA of the CDR3 is TGTGCCACCAGCAGAGGACTAGCGGGGGGCTTGGAGACCCAGTACTTC. The chain is built from TRBV15 and TRBJ2-5; 13 bases map to TRBD2. The ends lost 1 base at V and 5 bases at J; junction bases unmatched: 4. This CDR3 is built from 16 residues. Germline V gene data show CDR1 as LNHNV and CDR2 as YYDKDF (reference sequence).